This entry concerns a single T cell receptor (beta chain). Its cognate antigen is unknown. V lost 0 bases to trimming and J lost 1 base, with 7 bases between them. Germline V lookup: CDR1 DFQATT, CDR2 SNEGSKA (reference sequence). This CDR3 is 15 amino acids long. The data were obtained in a study of T cell repertoires in cytomegalovirus infection. About the research overall: A matching HLA type, together with CMV infection, was signaled by public TCR beta signatures.

General study findings and limits: Within the response measured ex vivo, HLA-C-restricted CMV-specific TCR beta clonotypes were dominant.

TCRdb used MiXCR to reprocess the reads, holding one entry per CDR3 protein. The sample records about 500,000 distinct CDR3 sequences, roughly a third being singletons. The TCR sequence derives from a human donor in good health (CMV status not recorded). Some clones in this sample may be carry-over from other donors' samples. The material sequenced was cultured PBMCs, taken from culture after CMV antigen stimulation. The chain joins TRBV20-1 to TRBJ2-6; no clear D gene. The CDR3 spells CSARDRASGANVLTF. The DNA for the CDR3 is TGCAGTGCTAGAGATAGGGCGTCTGGGGCCAACGTCCTGACTTTC.